This entry is about one T cell receptor (beta chain). Its specificity is unknown. Sequenced by immunoSEQ multiplex PCR; TCRdb stores in-frame clones only, minus some. The sample records some 300,000 clones, 86% being singletons. These data come from a study of Ad26.COV2.S vaccination and SARS-CoV-2 variants. Study-level background: Intramuscular Ad26.COV2.S at 5x10^10 or 1x10^11 viral particles. General observations from the study: The breadth of spike-specific CD8+ and CD4+ T cell responses after vaccination was reportedly substantial.

Germline CDR1 and CDR2: LNHNV and YYDKDF (reference sequence). V lost 5 bases, J lost 4 bases, and 10 bases stayed unmatched. The CDR3 covers 17 residues. Treatment specified: some 19 received Ad26.COV2.S at low or high dose, single or two shots; 5 received placebo; per-sample allocation not given. Each sample was drawn 63 days after the first injection (of vaccine or placebo). The sequenced sample was peripheral blood, obtained in a trial of Ad26.COV2.S vaccine versus placebo. This TCR derives from a person between 18 and 65 years old who received the Ad26.COV2.S COVID-19 vaccine or a placebo. The rearrangement links TRBV15 to TRBJ2-6; 8 bases map to TRBD1. The CDR3 sequence: CATSPRQGMAGANVLTF. CDR3 nucleotide sequence: TGTGCCACCAGCCCTCGACAGGGGATGGCGGGGGCCAACGTCCTGACTTTC.